Listed here are 2 T cell receptor beta chains from one sample, sequenced in a study of blood T cell repertoires in COVID-19. The assay was immunoSEQ multiplex PCR, and TCRdb's table has in-frame clones only and misses some. In the table there are about 120,000 clones, 70% to 90% of which are singletons. The specimen sequenced was peripheral blood. The receptor set was obtained from a man aged 55 to 70 with acute or convalescent COVID-19.

The V and J genes are TRBV27 and TRBJ1-5; D might be TRBD1 (5 bases). The V end lost 1 base, the J end lost 3 bases, and 10 bases lay between the germline ends. The CDR3 has 15 amino acids. The germline CDR1 and CDR2 sequences are MNHEY and SMNVEV (reference sequence). CDR3 bases: TGTGCCAGCAGTTTATTTGGCAGGGACAATCAGCCCCAGCATTTT. It encodes CASSLFGRDNQPQHF.

The chain links TRBV29-1 to TRBJ2-1; D may be TRBD2 (5 bases). Germline V gene data show CDR1 as SQVTM and CDR2 as ANQGSEA. The CDR3 covers 14 residues. V gave up 5 bases and J gave up 8 bases, with 19 bases separating them. CDR3 residues: CSVSRAFGGDEQFF. For the CDR3, the DNA is TGCAGCGTTTCTCGGGCATTCGGAGGCGATGAGCAGTTCTTC.